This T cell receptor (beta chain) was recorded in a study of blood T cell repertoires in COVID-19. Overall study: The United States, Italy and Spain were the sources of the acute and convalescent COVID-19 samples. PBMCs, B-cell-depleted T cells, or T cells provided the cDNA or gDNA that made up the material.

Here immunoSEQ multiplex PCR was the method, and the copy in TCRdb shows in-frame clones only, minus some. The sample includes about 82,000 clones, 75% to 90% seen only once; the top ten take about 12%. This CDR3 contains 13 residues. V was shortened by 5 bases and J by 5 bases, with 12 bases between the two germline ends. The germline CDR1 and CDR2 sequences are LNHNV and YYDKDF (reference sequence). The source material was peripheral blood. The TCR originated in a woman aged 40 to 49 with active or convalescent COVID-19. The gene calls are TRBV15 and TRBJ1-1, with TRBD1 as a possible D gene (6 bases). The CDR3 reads CATSPRQATEAFF. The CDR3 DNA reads TGTGCCACCAGCCCACGACAGGCTACTGAAGCTTTCTTT.